This T cell receptor (beta chain) was observed in a study of follicular helper T cells after annual influenza vaccination (dated by TCRdb to the late 2010s). The study in broad terms: After each seasonal influenza vaccination, blood samples were collected on days 0, 7 and 28. The 2013-2014 samples were cryopreserved, while the 2015 samples were processed right after collection. Multi-year samples were available from six subjects, with four subjects covering two vaccination seasons and two subjects covering three seasons. One week after vaccination, a second recruited cohort of 11 to 12 subjects (Table S1) displayed a similar ICOS+CD38+ cTfh response. To look at recall of cTfh clones, some subjects were tracked through successive annual vaccinations covering the 2013-2014, 2014-2015 and 2015-2016 seasons.

In the case of this clone: The antigen it binds to is not known. No base quality values were provided; no much bigger clone lies one nucleotide off.

The sample's time point label is to be understood as: 2015-2016 season, 7 days after influenza vaccination. Seasonal inactivated influenza vaccine (Fluvarix) was administered to adults, and sorted blood CD4 subsets were tracked by TCRB sequencing before and after vaccination. To be eligible, subjects had to live in the community and must not have received influenza vaccine in the previous 6 months. Reasons for exclusion included contraindications to influenza vaccine, substance abuse, HIV/AIDS, active malignancy, immunomodulatory medication, and active illness such as respiratory infection. Per time point, between about 40 and 110 mL of blood was sampled. Circulating Tfh were defined as non-naive CD4+CXCR5+PD-1+ cells, and these cells were sorted into ICOS+CD38+ and ICOS-CD38- fractions. Ficoll-Paque PLUS or SepMate separation was used to isolate PBMC. Before DNA extraction, cell subsets were sorted from PBMC on a BD FACS Aria.

Libraries were made using the immunoSEQ multiplex PCR assay. Adaptive Biotechnologies handled the TCRB amplification, library preparation, sequencing and preliminary bioinformatics at Survey level resolution. For TCRB sequencing, genomic DNA from sorted cTfh populations was amplified by multiplex PCR. The paper's data handling went like this. Clonality was calculated in R as 1 minus normalized Shannon entropy, and the Gini index was computed with the R package ineq. To get the overlap score, the summed counts of shared sequences were divided by the total counts of all sequences in both of the compared samples. The significance of shared clonotypes was tested with Fisher's exact test, assuming a theoretical repertoire of 10^7 TCRB sequences. Entries here come from immuneACCESS through TCRdb and include only in-frame sequences with V and J called. Some clones fail to appear in such tables; in the studies checked, an unresolved V gene covers under half of the shortfall, and the cause of the remainder is unknown. That table gives V, J and clone size, and the DNA gave D and trimming. This sample gives about 10,000 clones in total; 80% to 90% of them show up just once. Together, the top ten hold approximately 0.47% of the sample.

Summary of the overall study and its limitations: Day 7 ICOS+CD38+ clones were most often found later in ICOS-CD38- cTfh, suggesting that subset may serve as a memory reservoir. ICOS+CD38+ cTfh clonality correlated with the frequency of that population, and its change correlated with the change in circulating plasmablast frequency. With successive annual vaccinations, a recurrent oligoclonal ICOS+CD38+ cTfh response was recalled, and this response contained tetramer and AIM influenza-specific clonotypes. Productive TCRB sequences were recovered from only 10-20% of analyzed cells, so rare clonotypes could not be sampled.

Inclusive of the bounding cysteine and phenylalanine, the CDR3 is 15 residues long. The retained sequence is limited to the CDR3, 45 bases, with the frame set at the first base. V is pruned by 5 bases and J by 4 bases, leaving 8 bases of the junction without a gene match. In the germline V gene, CDR1 corresponds to SGHVS and CDR2 to FQNEAQ. This material consisted of CXCR5+ CD38- circulating T follicular helper cells from blood, taken 7 days after influenza vaccination. The cell subset or site label for this specimen denotes: circulating Tfh, non-naive CD4+CXCR5+PD-1+ (ICOS+CD38+ or ICOS-CD38-). This chain is built from TRBV7-8 and TRBJ1-1; 9 central nucleotides agree with TRBD1. The TCR sequence derives from an adult who received the influenza vaccine. The CDR3 loop reads CASSPTGTGSTEAFF. At the DNA level, the sequence is TGTGCCAGCAGCCCAACCGGGACAGGGAGCACTGAAGCTTTCTTT.